The 14 T cell receptor beta chains in this list originate from one sample, sequenced in a study of blood T cell repertoires in COVID-19 (TCRdb year 2020). The library came from the immunoSEQ multiplex PCR assay. The immuneACCESS repertoire file appears here via TCRdb, limited to in-frame rearrangements. These files lack a portion of the clones; in checked studies, under half of the deficit traces to unresolved V genes, and the cause of the others is not known. This sample gives 200,000 to 250,000 clones in total; about 82% of them show up just once. Of the sample, roughly 5.2% falls within the top ten clones. The sequencing sample was made of peripheral blood. Receptors were obtained from a woman of 80 years or more with COVID-19, enrolled during active disease.

CDR3 nucleotides: TGTGCCAGCAGCCCCCGGGACAGTTTTTTTGAGACCCAGTACTTC. Translating it yields CASSPRDSFFETQYF. The V call is TRBV3-1 (or the pseudogene TRBV3-2), the J call TRBJ2-5; 7 nucleotides align to TRBD1. The CDR3 totals 15 residues. The V gene's germline CDR1 is LGHDT and CDR2 YNNKEL (reference sequence). V lost 4 bases and J lost 5; bases outside the gene matches: 10.

The CDR3 sequence: CASSFLGQGNTEAFF. The CDR3 DNA is TGTGCCAGCAGCTTTTTGGGACAGGGGAACACTGAAGCTTTCTTT. V and J are TRBV7-2 and TRBJ1-1; 9 nucleotides agree with TRBD1. The V gene's germline CDR1 is SGHTA and CDR2 FQGNSA. Trimming cost V 3 bases and J 1 base; bases outside gene matches: 3. The CDR3 length is 15 residues.

The V gene is TRBV11-2, the J gene TRBJ1-4; 7 bases are shared with TRBD1. The germline gives CDR1 SGHAT, CDR2 FQNNGV. The V gene end was trimmed by 5 bases and the J gene end by 5 bases; junction bases not matched to a gene: 5. CDR3 length equals 14 residues. The CDR3 nucleotides read TGTGCCAGCAGCATGGGACAGCCAAATGAAAAACTGTTTTTT. Translation gives CASSMGQPNEKLFF.

This chain links TRBV18 with TRBJ1-5; TRBD1 agrees at 8 bases. The CDR3 covers 15 residues. The germline CDR1 and CDR2 sequences are KGHSH and LQKENI. J was trimmed by 3 bases and V by 6 bases; bases with no gene match: 7. Written as DNA, the CDR3 is TGTGCCAGCTCGCCGACAGGGGTTAACAATCAGCCCCAGCATTTT. Protein product: CASSPTGVNNQPQHF.

Comment on this clone: The same CDR3 is also encoded by other DNA sequences in this sample. The genes are TRBV30 and TRBJ1-2; D is perhaps TRBD1 (5 bases). V gave up 3 bases and J gave up 4 bases, with 15 bases separating them. CDR1 is GTSNPN and CDR2 is SVGIG in the germline V gene (reference sequence). The CDR3 has 14 residues. This chain's CDR3 is CAWSKTGEFYGYTF. Written as DNA, the CDR3 is TGTGCCTGGAGCAAAACGGGGGAGTTCTATGGCTACACCTTC.

The rearrangement links TRBV20-1 to TRBJ1-1, with no clear D. There are 15 residues in the CDR3. Trimming pared 3 bases from V and 1 base from J, leaving 15 bases between. The germline gives CDR1 DFQATT, CDR2 SNEGSKA (reference sequence). CDR3 protein: CSASLAIRGNTEAFF. The CDR3, as DNA: TGCAGTGCTAGTTTGGCCATTCGAGGGAACACTGAAGCTTTCTTT.

The rearrangement joins TRBV6-5 to TRBJ2-1; the D gene is possibly TRBD1 (5 bases). Germline lookup yields CDR1 MNHEY and CDR2 SVGAGI. Trimming removed 5 bases at V and 6 bases at J, with 17 bases between. This CDR3 region has 15 residues. The CDR3 region is CASSRGEASGNEQFF. The CDR3 DNA is TGTGCCAGCAGTAGGGGTGAGGCTAGTGGCAATGAGCAGTTCTTC.

The V gene is TRBV7-8, the J gene TRBJ2-3, with a tentative D call TRBD2 (5 bases). V was trimmed by 0 bases and J by 2 bases, leaving 12 bases between them. The CDR3 length is 16 residues. Germline assignment: CDR1 SGHVS and CDR2 FQNEAQ. The CDR3: CASSLAVGVSTDTQYF. The CDR3, as DNA: TGTGCCAGCAGCTTAGCAGTGGGAGTATCCACAGATACGCAGTATTTT.

The chain carries TRBV4-1 and TRBJ1-6; perhaps TRBD1 as D (6 bases). The CDR3 has 15 residues. Germline CDR1 is MGHRA and CDR2 is YSYEKL. The V end was cut by 6 bases, the J end by 2 bases, with 11 bases between. CDR3 sequence: CASSPGVAYNSPLHF. The CDR3 bases are TGCGCCAGCAGTCCAGGGGTAGCCTATAATTCACCCCTCCACTTT.

This clone was detected a few times. The chain links TRBV7-2 to TRBJ1-5; D uncertain. Germline CDR1 is SGHTA and CDR2 is FQGNSA. The CDR3 runs 14 residues. V lost 1 base, J lost 3 bases, and 7 bases lay in between. Here the CDR3 DNA reads TGTGCCAGCAGCTTAGGGCAGTCCAATCAGCCCCAGCATTTT. Encoded protein: CASSLGQSNQPQHF.

The chain combines TRBV11-2 with TRBJ1-6; 7 nucleotides align to TRBD1. Germline CDR1 and CDR2: SGHAT and FQNNGV. There are 17 residues in the CDR3. The V and J ends lost 3 bases and 3 bases, in that order; junction bases with no gene match: 8. Here the CDR3 DNA reads TGTGCCAGCAGCTTGAGGGACAGCACCCTCTATAATTCACCCCTCCACTTT. Translated: CASSLRDSTLYNSPLHF.

This clone was detected once. This chain connects TRBV28 to TRBJ1-2; D is unclear. CDR1 MDHEN and CDR2 SYDVKM come from the germline V gene. CDR3 length: 14 residues. Trimming shortened V by 7 bases and J by 2 bases, and 14 bases separated the two germline ends. The CDR3 region has the DNA TGTGCCAGCACCCGTACCCCGGGAAACTATGGCTACACCTTC. Its protein product is CASTRTPGNYGYTF.

The chain links TRBV2 to TRBJ2-2, with 10 bases fitting TRBD2. CDR3 length equals 16 residues. The germline gives CDR1 SNHLY, CDR2 FYNNEI. V was clipped by 6 bases and J by 4 bases; unmatched bases: 8. The CDR3 loop reads CASSLAGGHITGELFF. The CDR3 region has the DNA TGTGCCAGCAGCTTAGCGGGGGGTCATATCACCGGGGAGCTGTTTTTT.

V gene TRBV7-9 combines with J gene TRBJ1-1; D gene unclear. Per germline, CDR1 SEHNR and CDR2 FQNEAQ (reference sequence). Trimming shortened V by 1 base and J by 0 bases, and 18 bases separated the two germline ends. There are 18 residues in the CDR3. CDR3 region: CASSLDGRSKRLNTEAFF. CDR3 coding DNA: TGTGCCAGCAGCTTAGATGGTCGAAGCAAGAGATTGAACACTGAAGCTTTCTTT.